This record concerns one TCR beta chain sequence. Study processing details: Reference gene primer amplification gave estimated nucleated cell counts. The table came from immunoSEQ multiplex PCR; TCRdb's copy has only in-frame clones and leaves some out. V, J and clone size are those of that table, while D and trimming were read from the DNA. The profile shows some 150,000 clones, roughly 85% of them singletons. These data belong to a study of blood T cell repertoires in COVID-19. Study-level information: Sites in the United States, Italy and Spain provided acute and convalescent COVID-19 samples. Sources were T cells, B-cell-depleted T cells, or PBMCs; the material itself was cDNA or gDNA.

Patients in Seattle were enrolled during active infection, then followed longitudinally. The germline V gene has CDR1 SQVTM and CDR2 ANQGSEA. The CDR3 runs to 11 residues. The V and J ends lost 4 bases and 4 bases respectively, with 6 bases between them. The sequence was obtained from a woman aged 55-70 years with COVID-19, enrolled during active disease. Sequencing was carried out using peripheral blood. J is TRBJ2-3 and V is TRBV29-1; D unresolved. CDR3 region: CSVARADTQYF. CDR3 bases: TGCAGCGTTGCTCGCGCAGATACGCAGTATTTT.